This T cell receptor beta chain originates from a study of PD-L1 blockade in urothelial cancer. Losses at the gene ends were 3 bases for V and 7 bases for J; bases not matched to a gene: 5. CDR3 length equals 15 residues. From germline, CDR1 is SGHRS and CDR2 YFSETQ. Regarding time point: peripheral blood 6 weeks after treatment start. Some clones are missing from TCRdb's copy, which holds only in-frame ones; the method was immunoSEQ multiplex PCR. The sample consists of some 19,000 clones, under 85% of them appearing once. This sequence was found in a man in his fifties with urothelial cancer. This sequence joins TRBV5-1 and TRBJ1-6, with 9 bases fitting TRBD1. This specimen was PBMCs, taken around atezolizumab (anti-PD-L1) treatment. CDR3 amino acids: CASSSQGARNSPLHF. CDR3 coding DNA: TGCGCCAGCAGCTCACAGGGGGCCAGGAATTCACCCCTCCACTTT. The full variable domain, its missing parts supplied by reference TRBV5-1 and TRBJ1-6, is KAGVTQTPRYLIKTRGQQVTLSCSPISGHRSVSWYQQTPGQGLQFLFEYFSETQRNKGNFPGRFSGRQFSNSRSEMNVSTLELGDSALYLCASSSQGARNSPLHFGNGTRLTVT.